This T cell receptor beta chain was profiled in a study of OX40 agonist ivuxolimab in advanced cancers. At the level of the study: A mean age of around 63 years, range about 20 to 79, was recorded, and approximately 80% were male. One hepatocellular carcinoma and a couple of cutaneous melanoma patients partially responded.

Worth noting for this clone: What it recognizes is unknown.

Data came from immunoSEQ multiplex PCR; TCRdb stores just in-frame clones and leaves some out. Of about 49,000 clones listed, about 80% are singletons. The CDR3 runs 13 residues. Germline CDR1 and CDR2: SGHDN and FVKESK. V dropped 2 bases and J dropped 1 base, with 5 bases sitting between them. Study outcomes and limitations: CD4+ and CD8+ T cells in blood underwent clonal expansion by week 6 at 0.1 to 3.0 mg/kg.

The source material was CD4+ or CD8+ T cells sorted from blood, sampled in a trial of the OX40 agonist ivuxolimab. This clonotype was sampled from an adult with an advanced solid tumor such as melanoma, head and neck, liver or kidney cancer. The chain has TRBV14 and TRBJ1-1; D not resolved. In DNA form, the CDR3 reads TGTGCCAGCAGCCAATACCAGAACACTGAAGCTTTCTTT. It codes for CASSQYQNTEAFF.